The rows below give T cell receptor beta chains drawn from one sample of a study of radiotherapy plus CTLA-4 blockade in lung cancer. Using immunoSEQ multiplex PCR, the repertoire was profiled, and TCRdb retains in-frame clones only, with some absent. The sample holds 35,000 to 45,000 clones, over 55% seen once. Sequencing was performed on peripheral blood, taken from a patient treated with radiotherapy plus ipilimumab. The receptors originated from a human donor with non-small cell lung cancer who had stable disease on radiotherapy plus ipilimumab. Each CDR3 is given with its conserved first and last residue. The order of the fields is V gene, clone size, D gene, J gene, CDR3 DNA, CDR3 protein. A D gene is named only where the DNA matches it firmly. Clone size appears in some rows only: once, few, many, or a class for an expanded clone.

>TRBV5-1|NA|TRBD2|TRBJ2-1
TGCGCCAGCAGCTTGTATAATCTAGCGGGGGGGAATGAGCAGTTCTTC
CASSLYNLAGGNEQFF
>TRBV21-1|once|NA|TRBJ2-6
TGTGCCAGCAGCAAAGTGTACGACCGGGACAGGGTTTTCGGGGCCAACGTCCTGACTTTC
CASSKVYDRDRVFGANVLTF
>TRBV5-3|NA|NA|TRBJ2-4
TGTGCCACCCAAGCAGGGTGCAAAAACATTCAGTACTTC
CATQAGCKNIQYF
>TRBV30|NA|NA|TRBJ1-6
TGTGCCTGGGGCGGGACGGATAATTCACCCCTCCACTTT
CAWGGTDNSPLHF
>TRBV5-1|NA|NA|TRBJ1-2
TGCGCCAGCAATCAAGGGACGGGGGGATATGGCTACACCTTC
CASNQGTGGYGYTF
>TRBV2|once|NA|TRBJ1-2
TGTGCCAGGGCGGAGAATTCTAACTATGGCTACACCTTC
CARAENSNYGYTF
>TRBV11-3|NA|TRBD2|TRBJ2-5
TGTGCCAGCAGCCCGTCGCGGGGGCAAGAGACCCAGTACTTC
CASSPSRGQETQYF
>TRBV5-1|NA|TRBD2|TRBJ2-2
TGCGCCAGCAGCTTGGAGCGGGGGATGACCGGGGAGCTGTTTTTT
CASSLERGMTGELFF
>TRBV19|NA|TRBD1|TRBJ1-6
TGTGCCAGTAAGATCACAGGGGTTAATTCACCCCTCCACTTT
CASKITGVNSPLHF
>TRBV5-1|NA|NA|TRBJ1-2
TGCGCCAGCAGCCCCACCGGGGGGACTAGTCACGCGGTTGGCTACACCTTC
CASSPTGGTSHAVGYTF
>TRBV11-2|NA|NA|TRBJ1-3
TGTGCCAGCAGCAACCGACAGGTTATCACTGGAAACACCATATATTTT
CASSNRQVITGNTIYF
>TRBV14|medium-sized|NA|TRBJ1-1
TGTGCCAGCAGCCGGTTGGAGGCTCGCGAAGCTTTCTTT
CASSRLEAREAFF
>TRBV7-2|NA|NA|TRBJ2-1
TGTGCCAGCAGCTTAATGACTTTGGAGCAGTTCTTC
CASSLMTLEQFF
>TRBV9|NA|TRBD1|TRBJ2-5
TGTGCCAGCAGCGTCTCCGGGACAGCAGGGCAAGAGACCCAGTACTTC
CASSVSGTAGQETQYF
>TRBV2|NA|TRBD1|TRBJ2-1
TGTGCCAGCAGTGAACAACTCCCCAGGGGGAATGAGCAGTTCTTC
CASSEQLPRGNEQFF
>TRBV7-9|NA|TRBD1|TRBJ1-4
TGTGCCAGCAGTAGGGGGCGTGATGAAAAACTGTTTTTT
CASSRGRDEKLFF
>TRBV10-3|few|NA|TRBJ2-2
TGTGCCATCAGTCCAGACACCGGGGAGCTGTTTTTT
CAISPDTGELFF
>TRBV7-2|few|TRBD2|TRBJ2-5
TGTGCCAGCAGCTTCAAATGGGGCAGGGAGGGCGAGACCCAGTACTTC
CASSFKWGREGETQYF
>TRBV5-1|NA|NA|TRBJ2-1
TGCGCCAGCAGCTTGGACGGGGATTTCTACAATGAGCAGTTCTTC
CASSLDGDFYNEQFF
>TRBV4-2|few|NA|TRBJ1-2
TGTGCCAGCACCAAAGGGGAATACGGGTTACCCAACTATGGCTACACCTTC
CASTKGEYGLPNYGYTF
>TRBV4-3|NA|NA|TRBJ1-4
TGCGCCAGCAGCCCCCTCCGGGGGGCCGGTGAAAAACTGTTTTTT
CASSPLRGAGEKLFF
>TRBV9|few|NA|TRBJ1-2
TGTGCCAGCGACAACGCACAGGGTAACTATGGCTACACCTTC
CASDNAQGNYGYTF
>TRBV10-3|NA|TRBD1|TRBJ2-7
TGTGCCATCAGCGCCGGACAGGGGGCTTACTACGAGCAGTACTTC
CAISAGQGAYYEQYF
>TRBV18|NA|TRBD1|TRBJ1-1
TGTGCCAGCTCCTTCAACGGACAGGGCGTCACTGAAGCTTTCTTT
CASSFNGQGVTEAFF
>TRBV7-2|NA|NA|TRBJ1-5
TGTGCCAGCAGCTTGCGTGGTCGCAATCAGCCCCAGCATTTT
CASSLRGRNQPQHF
>TRBV7-8|NA|NA|TRBJ1-6
TGTGCCAGCAGCTTACTAGGTCGGACAGCACTCTCCTATAATTCACCCCTCCACTTT
CASSLLGRTALSYNSPLHF
>TRBV7-9|NA|NA|TRBJ1-3
TGTGCCAGCAGCTCTAAGGTTTATGGCAGGGACTCTGGAAACACCATATATTTT
CASSSKVYGRDSGNTIYF
>TRBV30|NA|TRBD1|TRBJ2-1
TGTGCCTGGTCCATAACCCCAGGGGGCAATGAGCAGTTCTTC
CAWSITPGGNEQFF
>TRBV2|medium-sized|NA|TRBJ2-7
TGTGCCAGCAGAGAGACCTACGAGCAGTACTTC
CASRETYEQYF
>TRBV7-2|NA|NA|TRBJ2-1
TGTGCCAGCAGCTTAGTCGCTCTAGAGCAGTTCTTC
CASSLVALEQFF
>TRBV4-1|NA|NA|TRBJ1-1
TGCGCCAGCAGCCTCGGGGGGAGCCTGTCTACTGAAGCTTTCTTT
CASSLGGSLSTEAFF
>TRBV6-6|NA|NA|TRBJ1-1
TGTGCCAGTTGCCAGGTGACGAACACTGAAGCTTTCTTT
CASCQVTNTEAFF
>TRBV30|NA|NA|TRBJ2-5
TGTGCCTGGAGTGTGATTCGGGGGTCTACGGAGACCCAGTACTTC
CAWSVIRGSTETQYF
>TRBV9|NA|NA|TRBJ2-2
TGTGCCAGCAGCGCCCGCGAGGGTCTTACGAACACCGGGGAGCTGTTTTTT
CASSAREGLTNTGELFF
>TRBV7-2|once|NA|TRBJ1-2
TGTGCCAGCAGCTTATGGGCTCACTATGGCTACACCTTC
CASSLWAHYGYTF
>TRBV6-1|NA|TRBD1|TRBJ2-7
TGTGCCAGCACTCGTGACAGGGTCAACGAGCAGTACTTC
CASTRDRVNEQYF
>TRBV5-4|NA|NA|TRBJ2-1
TGTGCCAGCAGCTTGGGGGGGCTAGCGGCACACAATGAGCAGTTCTTC
CASSLGGLAAHNEQFF
>TRBV19|medium-sized|TRBD2|TRBJ2-2
TGTGCCAGTCAGAGGCAGGGACTAGCGGGGGCATCGAACACCGGGGAGCTGTTTTTT
CASQRQGLAGASNTGELFF
>TRBV18|NA|NA|TRBJ2-2
TGTGCCAGCTCACCACCCTACGGGGAGCTGTTTTTT
CASSPPYGELFF
>TRBV5-6|NA|TRBD1|TRBJ1-3
TGTGCCAGCAGCGAGGACAGGAGCTCTGGAAACACCATATATTTT
CASSEDRSSGNTIYF
>TRBV30|NA|NA|TRBJ1-1
TGTGCCTGGAGTATCACGGGAGGGGGGTCGAACACTGAAGCTTTCTTT
CAWSITGGGSNTEAFF
>TRBV15|NA|NA|TRBJ2-2
TGTGCCACCAGCAGAGATTCAGTCTGGCAGGGAAGGAGGGGGCTGACCGGGGAGCTGTTTTTT
CATSRDSVWQGRRGLTGELFF
>TRBV19|NA|NA|TRBJ1-5
TGTGCCAGTAGTATTTCAGGGGCAGAGGGTCAGCCCCAGCATTTT
CASSISGAEGQPQHF
>TRBV7-9|NA|TRBD2|TRBJ2-3
TGTGCCAGCAGAATGACTAGCGGGGGGGCAAATACGCAGTATTTT
CASRMTSGGANTQYF
>TRBV7-8|NA|TRBD1|TRBJ2-7
TGTGCCAGCAGCTCGCCCCGACAGGGTCTGAAACAGTACTTC
CASSSPRQGLKQYF
>TRBV18|NA|NA|TRBJ1-4
TGTGCCAGCTCACCAGGTCGCAGTCTTAATGAAAAACTGTTTTTT
CASSPGRSLNEKLFF
>TRBV15|once|NA|TRBJ1-5
TGTGCCACCAGCAGAGGCGGAGGCAATCAGCCCCAGCATTTT
CATSRGGGNQPQHF
>TRBV29-1|NA|NA|TRBJ1-2
TGCAGCGCCTCACAGGGCCCGGACTATGGCTACACCTTC
CSASQGPDYGYTF
>TRBV7-6|NA|TRBD2|TRBJ2-7
TGTGCCAGCAGCCCCCGGGAGCGGGGCTCCTACGAGCAGTACTTC
CASSPRERGSYEQYF
>TRBV5-1|NA|TRBD1|TRBJ2-1
TGCGCCAGCAGCTTGGCTAACAGGGGGAATGAGCAGTTCTTC
CASSLANRGNEQFF
>TRBV19|NA|NA|TRBJ1-5
TGTGCCAGTAACAAGGCGGACAGACGCAATCAGCCCCAGCATTTT
CASNKADRRNQPQHF
>TRBV7-9|NA|NA|TRBJ2-7
TGTGCCAGCAGCGGTCGACAGGTGCGACGAGAGCAGTACTTC
CASSGRQVRREQYF
>TRBV5-6|NA|TRBD1|TRBJ1-3
TGTGCCAGCAGCTTGGTATCAGGGGGCGCCTCCGGAAACACCATATATTTT
CASSLVSGGASGNTIYF
>TRBV7-2|NA|TRBD1|TRBJ2-1
TGTGCCAGCAGCACCTCCCCCGGGACAGGGGAGTTCTTC
CASSTSPGTGEFF